The source of this TCR beta chain is a study of T cell changes during pregnancy in multiple sclerosis. TCRdb's table, derived via immunoSEQ multiplex PCR, lists solely in-frame clones and lacks some. The sample has some 70,000 clones; under 95% are singletons. This CDR3 contains 16 residues. Germline CDR1 SGHRS, CDR2 YFSETQ. V was pared by 5 bases and J by 5 bases, with 14 bases of the junction left unmatched. Sequencing used peripheral blood, obtained in the second trimester of pregnancy. This chain uses TRBV5-1 with TRBJ2-5, with TRBD2 matching 8 bases. The sequence came from a female donor in good health, enrolled as a control in a pregnancy study. The CDR3 DNA follows: TGCGCCAGCAGTCCCCGGGGAGGACAGCGGGGGGAGACCCAGTACTTC. The encoded protein is CASSPRGGQRGETQYF.